This record concerns one T cell receptor (beta chain) sequence. Trimming at V came to 2 bases and at J to 5 bases, leaving 5 bases not matched to a gene. This CDR3 spans 15 amino acids. Per germline, CDR1 MGHRA and CDR2 YSYEKL. The sample is drawn from a study of molecular identifiers for immune sequencing clone quantification. A single record per CDR3 protein comes from TCRdb applying MiXCR to the PCR reads. The table includes roughly 86,000 distinct CDR3 sequences, around 17% detected once. What was sequenced was naive CD8+ T cells from blood, with Jurkat cell RNA spiked in. Noted subset: FACS-sorted CD8+CD4-CCR7+CD45RA+ naive T cells. The rearrangement links TRBV4-1 to TRBJ1-1; TRBD1 aligns across 10 bases. The source is a human donor in good health. Some libraries in this study had Jurkat cell RNA spiked in. Written as DNA, the CDR3 is TGCGCCAGCAGCCAACCGGGACAGGGGTCAACTGAAGCTTTCTTT. Its protein is CASSQPGQGSTEAFF.